A single sample gave rise to the 2 T cell receptor beta chains below, sequenced in a study of blood T cell repertoires in COVID-19. Libraries were prepared by immunoSEQ multiplex PCR; TCRdb keeps only in-frame clonotypes and omits some of them. This sample has 200,000 to 250,000 clones, with approximately 80% found just once. The specimen was PBMCs or T cells enriched from blood (not recorded which). Receptors originate from a woman in her fifties or sixties who had recovered from COVID-19.

The chain joins TRBV2 to TRBJ2-1; D is possibly TRBD1 (5 bases). V gave up 6 bases and J gave up 4 bases, with 16 bases separating them. The CDR3 contains 15 residues. The germline V gene encodes CDR1 SNHLY and CDR2 FYNNEI. This CDR3 reads CASSLDSLGYNEQFF. As DNA, the CDR3 is TGTGCCAGCAGCCTTGACAGCCTAGGTTACAATGAGCAGTTCTTC.

The rearrangement uses TRBV3-1 (or the pseudogene TRBV3-2) and TRBJ1-5, with no clear D. Germline CDR1 reads LGHDT; CDR2 reads YNNKEL (reference sequence). V was cut by 4 bases and J by 5 bases, with 15 bases left in between. The CDR3 totals 15 residues. CDR3: CASSRGWGVDQPQHF. The CDR3 DNA follows: TGTGCCAGCAGCCGCGGGTGGGGTGTGGATCAGCCCCAGCATTTT.